The TCR beta chain under discussion was sequenced for a study of glioma-infiltrating T cells. This clonotype was detected many times. Its antigen is unknown. Germline lookup yields CDR1 DFQATT and CDR2 SNEGSKA (reference sequence). Trimming took 2 bases from V and 3 from J, leaving 13 bases between them. This CDR3 spans 14 amino acids. Using RNA template, CDR3s of TCR alpha and beta were amplified with iRepertoire arm-PCR. Input was 100-400 ng of tissue mRNA or PBMC total RNA. TCRdb used MiXCR to reprocess the multiplex PCR reads, holding one entry per CDR3 protein. The sample consists of under 200,000 distinct CDR3 sequences, 43% of them appearing once. Broader study findings: Non-neoplastic patients had below-expected tissue-blood divergence, while all gliomas exceeded expectation. Only very few CDR3 sequences appeared in both tissue and blood.

This receptor was obtained from a human donor with low-grade glioma or glioblastoma, undergoing nonglioma brain surgery, or in good health (not recorded which). Sequences were obtained from glioma tissue, nonneoplastic brain tissue, or PBMCs (not recorded which). V and J are TRBV20-1 and TRBJ2-5; D may be TRBD1 or TRBD2 (5 bases each). The CDR3 loop reads CSARPGTAEETQYF. CDR3 coding DNA: TGCAGTGCTAGACCCGGGACCGCCGAAGAGACCCAGTACTTC.